Each of the 8 T cell receptor beta chains below was sequenced from the same sample in a study of T cells after yellow fever vaccination. MiXCR, applied by TCRdb to the 5' RACE reads, yields one record per CDR3 protein. The sample consists of about 96,000 distinct CDR3 sequences, under 9% of them appearing once. The sequenced sample was CD8+ T cells not binding an NS4B(214-222) dextramer, sorted from PBMCs, obtained approximately 16 days after the first yellow fever vaccination. These receptors all stem from a young man who received the YFV17D yellow fever vaccine.

The sample holds a few counts of this clonotype. V usage is TRBV27 and J usage is TRBJ2-1, with a weak D call TRBD2 (5 bases). CDR1 is MNHEY and CDR2 is SMNVEV in the germline V gene (reference sequence). The CDR3 covers 14 residues. The V end was cut by 0 bases, the J end by 2 bases, with 5 bases between. The CDR3 nucleotides are TGTGCCAGCAGTTTATCCGGGGCCTACAATGAGCAGTTCTTC. Protein product: CASSLSGAYNEQFF.

This clonotype was recorded a few times. The chain couples TRBV4-1 to TRBJ2-1, with 14 bases fitting TRBD2. The CDR3 runs 18 residues. Germline lookup yields CDR1 MGHRA and CDR2 YSYEKL. V was pared by 4 bases and J by 4 bases, with 9 bases of the junction left unmatched. CDR3 amino acids: CASSRLTSGGGAYNEQFF. Here the CDR3 DNA reads TGCGCCAGCAGCCGTTTGACTAGCGGGGGGGGGGCATACAATGAGCAGTTCTTC.

The chain carries TRBV12-3 or TRBV12-4 and TRBJ2-4, with no clear D. The CDR3 has 14 amino acids. Deletions cut 8 bases from V and 1 base from J, with 12 bases between. CDR3 DNA sequence: TGTGCCAGCTGTAGCTTCGGGGCCAAAAACATTCAGTACTTC. It yields the protein CASCSFGAKNIQYF.

The sample holds many counts of this clonotype. This chain links TRBV27 with TRBJ2-3, with a tentative D call TRBD2 (6 bases). The CDR3 spans 17 residues. Germline-derived CDR1 and CDR2 are MNHEY and SMNVEV (reference sequence). The V end lost 3 bases, the J end lost 0 bases, and 16 bases lay between the germline ends. CDR3 sequence reads: CASSLTIAATSTDTQYF. Here the CDR3 DNA reads TGTGCCAGCAGTTTGACCATAGCGGCAACTAGCACAGATACGCAGTATTTT.

The J gene is TRBJ1-5, the V gene TRBV6-2 or TRBV6-3, with unresolved D. Trimming left V 4 bases short and J 4 bases short, with 8 bases between. CDR3 size: 13 residues. In germline, CDR1 is MNHEY, CDR2 SVGEGT. The CDR3 sequence: CASSLWANQPQHF. CDR3 nucleotide sequence: TGTGCCAGCAGTTTATGGGCGAATCAGCCCCAGCATTTT.

This clonotype has just a few counts. The chain uses TRBV29-1 and TRBJ2-7; tentatively, D is TRBD2 (5 bases). Germline V gene data show CDR1 as SQVTM and CDR2 as ANQGSEA. The CDR3 has 10 residues. The CDR3 protein is CSVGGCWASV. DNA of the CDR3: TGCAGCGTTGGAGGGTGCTGGGCCTCCGTC.

This clonotype was seen more than once but under ten times. This chain links TRBV12-3 or TRBV12-4 with TRBJ2-1; no clear D. CDR3 size: 13 residues. Trimming pared 5 bases from V and 4 bases from J, leaving 9 bases between. CDR3 sequence reads: CASSKGFYNEQFF. The CDR3, as DNA: TGTGCCAGCAGTAAGGGATTTTACAATGAGCAGTTCTTC.

This clonotype was seen many times. The J gene is TRBJ1-5, the V gene TRBV4-2; 7 bases line up with TRBD1. The CDR3 sequence is 14 residues long. The germline CDR1 and CDR2 sequences are LGHNA and YNFKEQ. V shed 4 bases and J 7 bases; nucleotides not matched to a gene: 7. The CDR3 region is CASSPTGVDQPQHF. CDR3 DNA sequence: TGTGCCAGCAGCCCTACAGGGGTTGACCAGCCCCAGCATTTT.